The clone carrying this TCR beta chain came up many times. Documented time point: newly diagnosed GD, antithyroid drugs for less than 3 months. Researchers made the TCR library from RNA that was extracted from PBMCs. Through Arm-PCR of CDR3 regions and iRepertoire HTBI primers, TCR beta libraries were built. TCRdb independently ran MiXCR on the multiplex PCR reads; one entry per CDR3 protein. Of 420,000 or so distinct CDR3 sequences detected, over 15% appear once; the ten largest clones hold 23%. The data are from a study of regulatory T cells in long-lasting Graves disease. Germline values: CDR1 SGHTA, CDR2 FQGTGA. V dropped 5 bases and J dropped 7 bases, with 24 bases sitting between them. This CDR3 is 16 amino acids long. These data are also associated with another study on T cells in Graves' hyperthyroidism and ophthalmopathy.

This sequence joins TRBV7-3 and TRBJ2-7; a weak D match, TRBD2 (7 bases). The source of this sequence is a woman between 18 and 29 years old with Graves disease. The sample consisted of peripheral blood mononuclear cells (PBMCs), taken at new diagnosis, from a patient treated with antithyroid drugs. The CDR3 loop reads CASSPLGGGALDEQYF. The CDR3 nucleotides are TGTGCCAGCAGCCCCTTGGGGGGGGGCGCCCTGGATGAGCAGTACTTC.